This T cell receptor (beta chain) emerged from a study of patients and donors after allogeneic stem cell transplantation. This clonotype was observed a few times. The CDR3 loop spans 16 amino acids. In germline, CDR1 is DFQATT, CDR2 SNEGSKA (reference sequence). Trimming at V came to 3 bases and at J to 1 base, leaving 6 bases not matched to a gene. Each CDR3 protein is one row after TCRdb ran MiXCR on the RT-PCR reads. This sample has roughly 230,000 distinct CDR3 sequences; roughly 13% occur once, and the top ten carry roughly 12%. Sequenced sample: blood, either unsorted or a sorted T cell fraction (not recorded which). V gene TRBV20-1 combines with J gene TRBJ2-3; 11 bases fit TRBD2. The TCR was taken from a human donor who was either an allogeneic HSCT recipient or a stem cell or donor lymphocyte infusion donor (not recorded which). It is not recorded whose cells these are; they may come from a transplant donor. Written as DNA, the CDR3 is TGCAGTGCTAGGGTGGGACTAGCGGCCGGCACAGATACGCAGTATTTT. Translating gives CSARVGLAAGTDTQYF.